These 22 T cell receptor beta chains came from one sample sequenced in a study of Ad26.COV2.S vaccination and SARS-CoV-2 variants. Some clones are missing from TCRdb's copy, which holds only in-frame ones; the method was immunoSEQ multiplex PCR. Of about 94,000 clones listed, more than 65% were seen once; the top ten hold about a sixth. The starting material was peripheral blood, obtained after recovery from COVID-19. Receptors originate from a human donor who had recovered from COVID-19.

J is TRBJ2-6 and V is TRBV15; possibly TRBD1 for D (6 bases). V was cut by 3 bases and J by 0 bases, with 12 bases left in between. The CDR3 is 17 amino acids. Per germline, CDR1 LNHNV and CDR2 YYDKDF (reference sequence). The CDR3 sequence: CATSRVTGVSGANVLTF. The CDR3 bases are TGTGCCACCAGCAGGGTGACAGGTGTCTCTGGGGCCAACGTCCTGACTTTC. The complete variable domain, with remaining parts taken from reference TRBV15 and TRBJ2-6, reads DAMVIQNPRYQVTQFGKPVTLSCSQTLNHNVMYWYQQKSSQAPKLLFHYYDKDFNNEADTPDNFQSRRPNTSFCFLDIRSPGLGDTAMYLCATSRVTGVSGANVLTFGAGSRLTVL.

The chain recombines TRBV4-3 with TRBJ2-3; 14 nucleotides align to TRBD2. Germline V gene lookup returns CDR1 LGHNA and CDR2 YSLEER. The CDR3 runs to 16 residues. V shed 4 bases, J shed 5 bases, and the junction held 5 bases outside the gene matches. The CDR3 coding sequence is TGCGCCAGCAGCCCGACTAGCGGGAGGGCCGGAGATACGCAGTATTTT. Translation gives CASSPTSGRAGDTQYF.

The genes are TRBV19 and TRBJ1-2; a possible D gene is TRBD1 (5 bases). Germline CDR1 is LNHDA and CDR2 is SQIVND (reference sequence). The CDR3 totals 15 residues. V lost 5 bases to trimming and J lost 5 bases, with 18 bases between them. CDR3 amino acids: CASSPRDALLYGYTF. CDR3 bases: TGTGCCAGTAGTCCCCGGGACGCCCTGCTTTATGGCTACACCTTC.

V is TRBV4-3 and J is TRBJ1-2; D unresolved. V lost 1 base and J lost 4, with 7 bases in between. Germline loops: CDR1 LGHNA, CDR2 YSLEER. This CDR3 has 13 residues. CDR3 in DNA: TGCGCCAGCAGCCAAGGGCTCAGCTATGGCTACACCTTC. This codes for CASSQGLSYGYTF.

J is TRBJ1-1 and V is TRBV4-3; D gene ambiguous. The CDR3 has 13 amino acids. The V end lost 1 base, the J end lost 5 bases, and 8 bases lay between the germline ends. Germline V gene lookup returns CDR1 LGHNA and CDR2 YSLEER. The CDR3 coding sequence is TGCGCCAGCAGCCAAGTAGCGAGGACTGAAGCTTTCTTT. Protein: CASSQVARTEAFF.

The chain combines TRBV2 with TRBJ1-2, with D perhaps TRBD1 (5 bases). Trimming cost V 5 bases and J 10 bases, with 17 bases left between them. In germline, CDR1 is SNHLY, CDR2 FYNNEI. This CDR3 spans 13 amino acids. The CDR3 DNA sequence: TGTGCCAGCAGTCCTCCTAGGGGATGGGACTACACCTTC. It yields the protein CASSPPRGWDYTF.

The V gene is TRBV11-2, the J gene TRBJ1-4, with D maybe TRBD1 (6 bases). V was shortened by 0 bases and J by 8 bases, with 16 bases between the two germline ends. The CDR3 extends over 16 amino acids. Germline values: CDR1 SGHAT, CDR2 FQNNGV. The chain's CDR3 is CASSLDLQGLNEKLFF. DNA for the CDR3: TGTGCCAGCAGCTTAGACCTACAGGGATTGAACGAAAAACTGTTTTTT.

This clone was observed a handful of times. This chain connects TRBV27 to TRBJ1-1, with D unresolved. This CDR3 comprises 12 residues. The V end was cut by 6 bases, the J end by 9 bases, with 14 bases between. Germline CDR1 is MNHEY and CDR2 is SMNVEV (reference sequence). CDR3 residues: CASSVPRGKAFF. The CDR3, as DNA: TGTGCCAGCAGCGTCCCCCGAGGGAAAGCTTTCTTT.

The chain links TRBV28 to TRBJ1-1, with 9 positions matching TRBD1. V shed 6 bases, J shed 5 bases, and the junction held 4 bases outside the gene matches. CDR1 is MDHEN, CDR2 SYDVKM, per germline. The CDR3 spans 13 residues. The CDR3, as DNA: TGTGCCAGCAGCACAGGGGGCCGGACTGAAGCTTTCTTT. Protein sequence: CASSTGGRTEAFF.

This chain links TRBV6-2 or TRBV6-3 with TRBJ2-7, with D unresolved. CDR1 MNHEY and CDR2 SVGEGT come from the germline V gene. The CDR3 totals 14 residues. The germline V and J ends were trimmed by 2 bases and 4 bases, with 12 bases remaining between them. The CDR3 region is CASSYVLTTYEQYF. CDR3 in DNA: TGTGCCAGCAGTTACGTCTTAACTACTTACGAGCAGTACTTC.

The chain combines TRBV2 with TRBJ1-4; the D gene is possibly TRBD1 (5 bases). The V end was cut by 4 bases, the J end by 4 bases, with 13 bases between. Germline assignment: CDR1 SNHLY and CDR2 FYNNEI. The CDR3 is 15 residues long. The CDR3 nucleotides are TGTGCCAGCAGTGCCACAGGAGCCCTTAATGAAAAACTGTTTTTT. Amino acids: CASSATGALNEKLFF.

The chain couples TRBV7-2 to TRBJ2-5; the D gene is possibly TRBD2 (6 bases). V shed 5 bases and J shed 5 bases, with 15 bases lying between them. Germline V gives CDR1 SGHTA, CDR2 FQGNSA. This CDR3 contains 14 residues. CDR3 nucleotide sequence: TGTGCCAGCAGCCCTCGGGGGAGCGGGGAGACCCAGTACTTC. This translates into CASSPRGSGETQYF.

V is TRBV5-1 and J is TRBJ2-5; 7 bases agree with TRBD2. Germline V gene data show CDR1 as SGHRS and CDR2 as YFSETQ. The CDR3 is 14 residues long. V shed 5 bases, J shed 1 base, and the junction held 5 bases outside the gene matches. The CDR3 sequence is CASRRREPQETQYF. CDR3 nucleotides: TGCGCCAGCAGGAGGCGGGAGCCCCAAGAGACCCAGTACTTC.

The rearrangement uses TRBV7-3 and TRBJ2-1; TRBD2 matches at 13 bases. CDR3 length: 16 residues. Trimming cost V 4 bases and J 10 bases; bases outside gene matches: 10. CDR1 and CDR2 (germline): SGHTA, FQGTGA. The CDR3, as DNA: TGTGCCAGCAGCTATATAAGGACTAGCGGGAGAGAGGAGCAGTTCTTC. Translated, it gives CASSYIRTSGREEQFF.

This clone has only one observation. This chain links TRBV3-1 (or the pseudogene TRBV3-2) with TRBJ2-5; D gene ambiguous. This CDR3 comprises 15 residues. Germline V gene sequence: CDR1 LGHDT, CDR2 YNNKEL (reference sequence). Trimming removed 5 bases at V and 4 bases at J, with 17 bases between. The CDR3 DNA reads TGTGCCAGCAGCATTAAGGTGGGGAATGGAGAGACCCAGTACTTC. This sequence encodes CASSIKVGNGETQYF.

The chain links TRBV4-3 to TRBJ2-5; a possible D gene is TRBD1 (5 bases). Trimming cost V 4 bases and J 5 bases, with 17 bases left between them. Germline CDR1 LGHNA, CDR2 YSLEER. The CDR3 has 15 amino acids. This CDR3 reads CASSPSRQWSETQYF. CDR3 DNA sequence: TGCGCCAGCAGCCCAAGTAGACAGTGGTCTGAGACCCAGTACTTC.

The rearrangement links TRBV19 to TRBJ1-3, with D possibly being TRBD1 (5 bases). The CDR3 loop spans 16 amino acids. Trimming took 2 bases from V and 0 from J, leaving 11 bases between them. Looked up from germline, CDR1 is LNHDA and CDR2 is SQIVND (reference sequence). The CDR3 sequence: CASSIRDGISGNTIYF. The CDR3 DNA sequence: TGTGCCAGTAGTATAAGGGACGGGATCTCTGGAAACACCATATATTTT.

The J gene is TRBJ2-3, the V gene TRBV7-9, with TRBD1 identical over 11 bases. With V trimmed by 0 bases and J by 2 bases, 4 bases remained unmatched. Germline V gives CDR1 SEHNR, CDR2 FQNEAQ (reference sequence). This CDR3 comprises 17 residues. CDR3 nucleotides: TGTGCCAGCAGCTTAGCGGACAGGGGGCCCAACACAGATACGCAGTATTTT. It yields the protein CASSLADRGPNTDTQYF.

This sequence joins TRBV4-3 and TRBJ2-4, with D perhaps TRBD2 (5 bases). Trimming removed 1 base at V and 8 bases at J, with 15 bases between. The CDR3 spans 15 residues. The V gene's germline CDR1 is LGHNA and CDR2 YSLEER. The DNA for the CDR3 is TGCGCCAGCAGCCAAGCCCAGCGGAGTGGGGACATTCAGTACTTC. Translation: CASSQAQRSGDIQYF.

The chain combines TRBV7-2 with TRBJ1-2; D is possibly TRBD1 (5 bases). V was clipped by 2 bases and J by 7 bases, with 8 bases between them. This CDR3 comprises 12 residues. In germline, CDR1 is SGHTA, CDR2 FQGNSA. In DNA form, the CDR3 reads TGTGCCAGCAGCTTAACGGGGGGTGGCTACACCTTC. As protein: CASSLTGGGYTF.

The chain links TRBV27 to TRBJ1-2, with D maybe TRBD1 (5 bases). Trimming removed 5 bases at V and 0 bases at J, with 13 bases between. CDR3 size: 15 residues. Germline CDR1 is MNHEY and CDR2 is SMNVEV (reference sequence). The CDR3 DNA sequence: TGTGCCAGCAGTCCCTCTGACAGAGCTAACTATGGCTACACCTTC. This codes for CASSPSDRANYGYTF.

The chain links TRBV10-3 to TRBJ2-7; the D gene is possibly TRBD1 (6 bases). V dropped 8 bases and J dropped 1 base, with 9 bases sitting between them. CDR1 ENHRY and CDR2 SYGVKD come from the germline V gene. CDR3 size: 12 residues. The CDR3: CAIGQGSYEQYF. The CDR3 DNA is TGTGCCATCGGCCAGGGGTCCTACGAGCAGTACTTC.